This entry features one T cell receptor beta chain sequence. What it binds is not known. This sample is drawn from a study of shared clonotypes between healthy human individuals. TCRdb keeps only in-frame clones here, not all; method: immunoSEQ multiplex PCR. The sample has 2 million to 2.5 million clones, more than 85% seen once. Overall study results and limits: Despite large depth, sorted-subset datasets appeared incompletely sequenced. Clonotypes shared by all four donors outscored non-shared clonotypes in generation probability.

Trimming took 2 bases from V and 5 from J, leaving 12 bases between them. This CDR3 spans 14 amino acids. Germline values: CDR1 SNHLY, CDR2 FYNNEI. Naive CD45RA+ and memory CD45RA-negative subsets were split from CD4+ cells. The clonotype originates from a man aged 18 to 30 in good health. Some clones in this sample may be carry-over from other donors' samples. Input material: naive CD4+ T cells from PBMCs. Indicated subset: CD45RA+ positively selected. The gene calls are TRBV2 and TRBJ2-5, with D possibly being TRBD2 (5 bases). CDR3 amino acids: CASSENLPGETQYF. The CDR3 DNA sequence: TGTGCCAGCAGTGAAAATTTACCGGGGGAGACCCAGTACTTC. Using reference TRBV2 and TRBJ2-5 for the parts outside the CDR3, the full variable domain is EPEVTQTPSHQVTQMGQEVILRCVPISNHLYFYWYRQILGQKVEFLVSFYNNEISEKSEIFDDQFSVERPDGSNFTLKIRSTKLEDSAMYFCASSENLPGETQYFGPGTRLLVL.